This T cell receptor (beta chain) was sequenced in a study of T cell repertoires in cytomegalovirus infection. V was pared by 0 bases and J by 7 bases, with 12 bases between. The CDR3 runs 15 residues. Germline V gene sequence: CDR1 LNHDA, CDR2 SQIVND (reference sequence). Study-wide points: Cumulative public TCR beta family frequency identified carriers of CMV plus the relevant HLA.

This clonotype was counted many times. The antigen is unknown. From the reads, TCRdb called clonotypes with MiXCR, one entry per CDR3 protein. The sample has about 300,000 distinct CDR3 sequences, about 8.8% seen once. The rearrangement uses TRBV19 and TRBJ2-2, with D possibly TRBD1 on 5 matching bases. This sequence was found in a human donor in good health (CMV status not recorded). Some clones in this sample may be carry-over from other donors' samples. Sequencing was performed on PBMCs. DNA of the CDR3: TGTGCCAGTAGTATAGAGTTCAGAACAGGCGGGGAGCTGTTTTTT. It yields the protein CASSIEFRTGGELFF.